This T cell receptor (beta chain) was identified during a study of T cells in Graves' hyperthyroidism and ophthalmopathy. Broader study findings: Ophthalmopathy was predicted by the model a median of 6.5 months ahead of onset.

Using RNA transcripts as the source, TCR beta CDR3 regions were amplified. TCR CDR3 regions were first amplified by RT-PCR with HTBI primers. TCRdb re-derived calls from the multiplex PCR reads in MiXCR, one entry per CDR3 protein. Among hundreds of thousands of distinct CDR3 sequences listed, around 20% were seen once. Comment on this clonotype: What it recognizes is unknown.

V gave up 5 bases and J gave up 0 bases, with 10 bases separating them. The CDR3 runs to 14 residues. The rearrangement links TRBV12-3 or TRBV12-4 to TRBJ1-2; D call uncertain. This sequence was found in a man aged 25-40 years with Graves' ophthalmopathy. The sample taken for sequencing was blood. The CDR3 DNA reads TGTGCCAGCAGTACCTACAGCGCTAACTATGGCTACACCTTC. Its protein product is CASSTYSANYGYTF.